This T cell receptor (beta chain) was recovered during a study of spatial heterogeneity in lung cancer. TCRdb redid the calling of the 5' RACE reads with MiXCR, one entry per CDR3 protein. Here the sample spans over 85,000 distinct CDR3 sequences, just under 20% being singletons. Germline CDR1 reads DFQATT; CDR2 reads SNEGSKA (reference sequence). This CDR3 spans 15 amino acids. V was clipped by 5 bases and J by 3 bases; unmatched bases: 11. Documented time point: blood at routine non-recurrence follow-up after resection. The material was PBMCs, obtained at follow-up. This receptor was obtained from a male donor with early-stage non-small cell lung cancer. This chain links TRBV20-1 with TRBJ2-3, with TRBD2 matching over 7 bases. CDR3 sequence reads: CSAYLWRESTDTQYF. The DNA for the CDR3 is TGCAGTGCTTACTTATGGCGGGAGAGTACAGATACGCAGTATTTT.